One sample yielded the 2 T cell receptor beta chains listed below, sequenced in a study of T cell clonotyping in hematopoietic cell transplantation. TCRdb keeps only in-frame clones here, not all; method: immunoSEQ multiplex PCR. The profile shows around 6,500 clones, under 90% of them singletons. The sequences come from peripheral blood mononuclear cells, collected 100 days after allogeneic stem cell transplant. The receptor source for this set is a male patient in his thirties or forties who had an allogeneic stem cell transplant from an unrelated donor, so the T cells may come from the graft donor. Some clones in this sample may be carry-over from other donors' samples.

Only one count was recorded for this clone. The chain links TRBV5-6 to TRBJ2-2, with TRBD1 identical over 8 bases. The length of the CDR3 is 16 residues. J gave up 2 bases and V 4 bases, and 7 bases lay outside the gene matches. Per the germline V gene, CDR1 is SGHDT and CDR2 is YYEEEE. CDR3 in amino acids: CASSTETGGNTGELFF. The CDR3 bases are TGTGCCAGCAGCACTGAAACAGGGGGAAACACCGGGGAGCTGTTTTTT. Together with reference TRBV5-6 and TRBJ2-2, the CDR3 gives the full variable domain: DAGVTQSPTHLIKTRGQQVTLRCSPKSGHDTVSWYQQALGQGPQFIFQYYEEEERQRGNFPDRFSGHQFPNYSSELNVNALLLGDSALYLCASSTETGGNTGELFFGEGSRLTVL.

This chain links TRBV11-2 with TRBJ1-6; 7 bases are a match to TRBD1. Looked up from germline, CDR1 is SGHAT and CDR2 is FQNNGV. V shed 5 bases and J 5 bases; nucleotides not matched to a gene: 3. There are 14 residues in the CDR3. CDR3 bases: TGTGCCAGCAGCCCCGGGACAGATAATTCACCCCTCCACTTT. Protein sequence: CASSPGTDNSPLHF.